These 4 T cell receptor beta chains originate from one sample sequenced in a study of T cells after yellow fever vaccination. TCRdb re-called the 5' RACE reads with MiXCR, one entry per CDR3 protein. The sample consists of about 340,000 distinct CDR3 sequences, 8% to 10% of them appearing once. The material was PBMCs, obtained on the day of the first yellow fever vaccination. The receptor set was obtained from a man aged 18-30 years who received the YFV17D yellow fever vaccine.

There are a few counts of this clonotype. This chain connects TRBV5-4 to TRBJ2-3, with 10 positions matching TRBD2. This CDR3 contains 15 residues. Germline V lookup: CDR1 SGHNT, CDR2 YYREEE (reference sequence). J lost 4 bases, V lost 4 bases, and 6 bases had no gene match. The CDR3 sequence is CASSQRSGGADTQYF. For the CDR3, the DNA is TGTGCCAGCAGCCAGCGAAGCGGGGGGGCAGATACGCAGTATTTT.

The sample holds many counts of this clonotype. V gene TRBV6-5 combines with J gene TRBJ2-3; a possible D gene is TRBD1 (5 bases). Germline V gene data show CDR1 as MNHEY and CDR2 as SVGAGI. This CDR3 has 15 residues. Trimming removed 0 bases from V and 0 bases from J, with 7 bases in between. CDR3 coding DNA: TGTGCCAGCAGTTACTCGTCAGGGAGCACAGATACGCAGTATTTT. It specifies CASSYSSGSTDTQYF.

Notes on this clonotype: One end of the junction fails to match germline, which may point to a read error. This chain joins TRBV6-5 and TRBJ1-1, with D tentatively TRBD1 (5 bases). Germline loops: CDR1 MNHEY, CDR2 SVGAGI. CDR3 length equals 16 residues. The CDR3: CVSSYSTGTVNTEAFF. The CDR3 coding sequence is TGTGTCAGCAGTTACTCTACCGGGACGGTGAACACTGAAGCTTTCTTT.

This clonotype was counted at least ten times. The chain joins TRBV9 to TRBJ2-2; a weak D match, TRBD2 (6 bases). The length of the CDR3 is 14 residues. Germline V gene lookup returns CDR1 SGDLS and CDR2 YYNGEE. V lost 3 bases and J lost 7, with 13 bases in between. Here the CDR3 DNA reads TGTGCCAGCAGCGGGGTAGGGAGGAGCGGGGAGCTGTTTTTT. Amino acids: CASSGVGRSGELFF.